The 14 T cell receptor beta chains reported below all come from one sample, sequenced in a study of cytomegalovirus exposure and HLA in healthy donors. Vbeta (60) and Jbeta (13) primers were used in the PCR. Sequencing used immunoSEQ multiplex PCR; TCRdb keeps in-frame clones, though not all of them. The sample includes about 160,000 clones, around four fifths of them seen just once. Sequencing was performed on PBMCs. The receptors originated from a female donor in good health and CMV-seronegative.

This clone has a single count. The CDR3 spells CASSLGQVFYGYTF. The CDR3 DNA follows: TGTGCCAGCAGCCTAGGACAGGTTTTCTATGGCTACACCTTC. V and J are TRBV7-9 and TRBJ1-2; 7 positions agree with TRBD1. V trimming: 5 bases; J trimming: 4 bases; junction bases outside the gene matches: 7. The CDR3 runs to 14 residues. In germline, CDR1 is SEHNR, CDR2 FQNEAQ (reference sequence).

This clone showed up just a few times. The chain has TRBV4-2 and TRBJ1-2; 8 nucleotides agree with TRBD1. V shed 3 bases and J 2 bases; nucleotides not matched to a gene: 8. Germline CDR1 and CDR2: LGHNA and YNFKEQ. The CDR3 runs to 16 residues. In DNA, the CDR3 is TGTGCCAGCAGCCACCAAGCAGGGGGCCTAAACTATGGCTACACCTTC. Its translation: CASSHQAGGLNYGYTF.

The chain has TRBV15 and TRBJ2-5, with a weak D call TRBD1 (6 bases). Germline CDR1 is LNHNV and CDR2 is YYDKDF (reference sequence). V gave up 3 bases and J gave up 5 bases, with 10 bases separating them. The CDR3 runs 13 residues. CDR3 DNA: TGTGCCACCAGCAGGGGACAAGCGGAGACCCAGTACTTC. Amino acids: CATSRGQAETQYF.

This sequence joins TRBV5-1 and TRBJ2-3; 8 bases map to TRBD2. Germline V CDR1 and CDR2: SGHRS, YFSETQ. Unmatched junction bases numbered 7, after V lost 4 bases and J lost 3 bases. This CDR3 comprises 15 residues. The CDR3 DNA follows: TGCGCCAGCAGCCCGGGGGGGCGAGGGACAGATACGCAGTATTTT. This codes for CASSPGGRGTDTQYF.

This clone was recorded a few times. The chain employs TRBV5-6 and TRBJ2-7; no definite D call. This CDR3 contains 13 residues. Trimming cost V 0 bases and J 2 bases, with 6 bases left between them. The V gene's germline CDR1 is SGHDT and CDR2 YYEEEE. CDR3 nucleotide sequence: TGTGCCAGCAGCTTGGGGCTCACCTACGAGCAGTACTTC. Translation: CASSLGLTYEQYF.

This clone was observed a handful of times. The V gene is TRBV6-1, the J gene TRBJ2-1; TRBD2 matches at 7 bases. The CDR3 runs to 13 residues. V gave up 8 bases and J gave up 3 bases; unmatched junction bases: 4. Germline V CDR1 and CDR2: MNHNS, SASEGT. The CDR3 loop is CASCLAVYNEQFF. The DNA of the CDR3 is TGTGCCAGCTGCCTAGCGGTCTACAATGAGCAGTTCTTC.

This rearrangement joins TRBV5-1 to TRBJ2-7, with 9 bases identical to TRBD1. This CDR3 has 15 residues. The germline V gene has CDR1 SGHRS and CDR2 YFSETQ. J lost 0 bases, V lost 4 bases, and 5 bases had no gene match. The CDR3 is CASSRGQGLSYEQYF. The CDR3 DNA follows: TGCGCCAGCAGCCGGGGACAGGGACTCTCCTACGAGCAGTACTTC.

This clone was seen more than once but under ten times. V and J are TRBV29-1 and TRBJ1-1; the D is unclear. V lost 4 bases to trimming and J lost 4 bases, with 10 bases between them. Germline CDR1 is SQVTM and CDR2 is ANQGSEA. The CDR3 is 12 amino acids. The CDR3 DNA follows: TGCAGCGTTGGAGGGTACGGCACTGAAGCTTTCTTT. It is translated as CSVGGYGTEAFF.

To note about this clone: An end of the junction differs from the germline gene, which may be a read error. The chain employs TRBV5-6 and TRBJ2-1, with 7 bases aligning to TRBD1. Germline V lookup: CDR1 SGHDT, CDR2 YYEEEE. The CDR3 is 11 residues long. For the CDR3, the DNA is TGTGCCAGCAGCTTGGGTGGACAGGCAATCTTC. Its translation: CASSLGGQAIF. Full variable domain (missing parts from reference TRBV5-6 and TRBJ2-1): DAGVTQSPTHLIKTRGQQVTLRCSPKSGHDTVSWYQQALGQGPQFIFQYYEEEERQRGNFPDRFSGHQFPNYSSELNVNALLLGDSALYLCASSLGGQAIFGPGTRLTVL.

The chain employs TRBV11-2 and TRBJ2-7; possibly TRBD2 for D (6 bases). This CDR3 has 16 amino acids. Germline CDR1 is SGHAT and CDR2 is FQNNGV. Trimming cost V 5 bases and J 3 bases, with 20 bases left between them. CDR3 sequence: CASSHRGGSLVYEQYF. CDR3 sequence (DNA): TGTGCCAGCAGCCACCGTGGAGGGAGTCTTGTCTACGAGCAGTACTTC.

This rearrangement joins TRBV2 to TRBJ2-7, with D perhaps matching TRBD1 (6 bases). The V and J ends lost 5 bases and 1 base respectively, with 12 bases between them. The CDR3 consists of 14 residues. Germline V gene lookup returns CDR1 SNHLY and CDR2 FYNNEI. CDR3: CASSSDRTSYEQYF. Here the CDR3 DNA reads TGTGCCAGCAGTTCCGACAGGACTTCCTACGAGCAGTACTTC.

The rearrangement links TRBV25-1 to TRBJ2-2, with TRBD1 matching over 9 bases. The CDR3 length is 17 residues. J lost 3 bases, V lost 3 bases, and 8 bases had no gene match. Per germline, CDR1 MGHDK and CDR2 SYGVNS. CDR3 residues: CASSDLQGASDTGELFF. DNA for the CDR3: TGTGCCAGCAGTGACCTACAGGGGGCGTCCGACACCGGGGAGCTGTTTTTT.

The V and J genes are TRBV29-1 and TRBJ1-2; D possibly corresponds to TRBD1 (6 bases). With 3 bases removed from V and 0 bases from J, the gap between germline ends came to 14 bases. CDR1 and CDR2 (germline): SQVTM, ANQGSEA. This CDR3 is built from 15 residues. The CDR3 nucleotides are TGCAGCGTTGACCCTTTTGGACAGTCTAACTATGGCTACACCTTC. The encoded protein is CSVDPFGQSNYGYTF.

The gene calls are TRBV6-6 and TRBJ2-5, with TRBD1 identical over 9 bases. This CDR3 is 16 amino acids long. Per the germline V gene, CDR1 is MNHNY and CDR2 is SVGAGI (reference sequence). The J segment lost 2 bases and the V segment lost 6 bases, leaving 10 bases of the junction unmatched. Here the CDR3 DNA reads TGTGCCAGCAGCCTCGCATCCGGACAGGGGCAAGAGACCCAGTACTTC. Amino acid sequence: CASSLASGQGQETQYF.